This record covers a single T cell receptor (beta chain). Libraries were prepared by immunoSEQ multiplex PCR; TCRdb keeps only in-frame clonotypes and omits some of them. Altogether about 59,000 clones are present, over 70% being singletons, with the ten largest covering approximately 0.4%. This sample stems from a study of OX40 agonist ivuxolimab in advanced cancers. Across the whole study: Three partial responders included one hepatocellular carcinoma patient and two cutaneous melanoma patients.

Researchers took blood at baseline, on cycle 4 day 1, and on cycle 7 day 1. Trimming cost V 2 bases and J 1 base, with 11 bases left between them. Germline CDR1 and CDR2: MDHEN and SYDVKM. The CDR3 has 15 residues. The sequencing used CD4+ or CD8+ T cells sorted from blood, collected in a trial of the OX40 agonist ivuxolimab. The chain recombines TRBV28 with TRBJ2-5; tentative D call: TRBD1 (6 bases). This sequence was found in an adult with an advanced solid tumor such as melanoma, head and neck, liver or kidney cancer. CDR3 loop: CASSLGYRAQETQYF. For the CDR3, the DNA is TGTGCCAGCAGTTTAGGATACAGGGCCCAAGAGACCCAGTACTTC.